These T cell receptor beta chains were read from a single sample in a study of CD8+ T cells in alopecia areata. The protocol was immunoSEQ multiplex PCR, while the TCRdb copy is restricted to in-frame clones and leaves out a portion. The sample has roughly 200,000 clones, 55% to 70% seen once. The source was CD4+ T cells sorted from blood, collected at week 4, from a patient treated with tofacitinib. The receptors stem from a human donor with alopecia areata. Both conserved end residues are part of each CDR3. The D gene is left open where the match is weak. Clone size is shown for a subset of rows, as once, few, many or a class of expanded clone.

V gene	D gene	clone size	J gene	CDR3 protein	CDR3 DNA
TRBV25-1	TRBD1	-	TRBJ1-6	CASSGTTGGNSPLHF	TGTGCCAGCAGTGGGACTACAGGGGGCAATTCACCCCTCCACTTT
TRBV23-1	TRBD1	-	TRBJ2-7	CASSHPDRQGGSYEQYF	TGCGCCAGCAGTCATCCCGATAGACAGGGGGGATCCTACGAGCAGTACTTC
TRBV27	TRBD1	-	TRBJ2-3	CASRRPGQGTDTQYF	TGTGCCAGCAGACGGCCGGGACAGGGCACAGATACGCAGTATTTT
TRBV28	TRBD1	few	TRBJ2-2	CASTLIGGTGDTGELFF	TGTGCCAGCACCCTCATAGGTGGGACAGGGGACACCGGGGAGCTGTTTTTT
TRBV7-9	-	-	TRBJ1-1	CASSSLTPGTEAFF	TGTGCCAGCAGCTCCCTAACCCCGGGGACTGAAGCTTTCTTT
TRBV29-1	TRBD2	-	TRBJ2-1	CSVGRSGGLDEQFF	TGCAGCGTTGGTAGGAGCGGGGGCTTGGATGAGCAGTTCTTC
TRBV6-5	-	-	TRBJ2-3	CASRSTDTQYF	TGTGCCAGCAGGAGCACAGATACGCAGTATTTT
TRBV2	-	-	TRBJ1-1	CASLDTNTEAFF	TGTGCCAGCCTGGACACCAACACTGAAGCTTTCTTT
TRBV5-4	TRBD2	-	TRBJ2-4	CASSPAGGNIQYF	TGTGCCAGCAGCCCGGCGGGAGGAAACATTCAGTACTTC
TRBV25-1	TRBD1	-	TRBJ2-7	CASTGQGATEQYF	TGTGCCAGCACCGGACAGGGGGCGACCGAGCAGTACTTC
TRBV6-6	-	-	TRBJ1-2	CASSLRRGYTF	TGTGCCAGCAGCCTCAGGCGGGGCTACACCTTC
TRBV29-1	-	-	TRBJ2-2	CSGGTMNTGELFF	TGCAGTGGTGGGACAATGAACACCGGGGAGCTGTTTTTT
TRBV4-1	TRBD1	few	TRBJ1-1	CASSQGTTGANTEAFF	TGCGCCAGCAGCCAAGGGACGACAGGGGCAAACACTGAAGCTTTCTTT
TRBV30	-	-	TRBJ1-2	CAWTGNYGYTF	TGTGCCTGGACAGGGAACTATGGCTACACCTTC
TRBV5-6	TRBD1	-	TRBJ2-5	CASSGPGQETQYF	TGTGCCAGCAGCGGTCCGGGACAGGAGACCCAGTACTTC
TRBV7-2	TRBD1	-	TRBJ1-2	CASSRGQGRNGYTF	TGTGCCAGCAGCCGGGGACAGGGCCGGAATGGCTACACCTTC
TRBV30	-	-	TRBJ2-1	CAWTFYNEQFF	TGTGCCTGGACATTTTACAATGAGCAGTTCTTC
TRBV30	-	-	TRBJ2-7	CAWSGIAYEQYF	TGTGCCTGGAGCGGGATTGCTTACGAGCAGTACTTC
TRBV23-1	TRBD1	few	TRBJ2-7	CASSLSIAGTGGFYEQYF	TGCGCCAGCAGTCTTAGTATCGCTGGGACAGGGGGATTCTACGAGCAGTACTTC
TRBV5-6	-	-	TRBJ2-3	CASSADPTGTDTQYF	TGTGCCAGCAGCGCGGACCCAACGGGCACAGATACGCAGTATTTT
TRBV30	-	-	TRBJ1-1	CAWNLDRSHAEAFF	TGTGCCTGGAATCTAGATCGGTCGCACGCTGAAGCTTTCTTT
TRBV29-1	TRBD2	-	TRBJ2-1	CSVDPSGPPSGEQFF	TGCAGCGTTGACCCTAGCGGACCCCCCAGTGGTGAGCAGTTCTTC
TRBV4-3	-	-	TRBJ2-2	CASSQTYTGELFF	TGCGCCAGCAGCCAAACCTACACCGGGGAGCTGTTTTTT
TRBV30	-	-	TRBJ2-3	CAWTGGGDTQYF	TGTGCCTGGACCGGAGGAGGTGATACGCAGTATTTT
TRBV5-1	-	-	TRBJ1-1	CASSLGRFAMNTEAFF	TGCGCCAGCAGCTTGGGGAGATTCGCTATGAACACTGAAGCTTTCTTT
TRBV6-5	TRBD2	-	TRBJ2-7	CASRSGTSGSYEQYF	TGTGCCAGCAGATCCGGGACTAGCGGCTCCTACGAGCAGTACTTC
TRBV2	-	-	TRBJ1-4	CASSVGDTNEKLFF	TGTGCCAGCAGTGTAGGGGATACTAATGAAAAACTGTTTTTT
TRBV10-3	-	-	TRBJ2-5	CAISASNQETQYF	TGTGCCATCAGTGCTAGTAACCAAGAGACCCAGTACTTC
TRBV4-1	TRBD1	-	TRBJ1-5	CASSQDGQGVQPQHF	TGCGCCAGCAGCCAAGACGGACAGGGGGTACAGCCCCAGCATTTT
TRBV30	TRBD1	-	TRBJ2-7	CAWSVRPGGRYEQYF	TGTGCCTGGAGTGTACGGCCAGGGGGCCGCTACGAGCAGTACTTC
TRBV11-2	-	-	TRBJ2-6	CASSSYKTDVSSGANVLTF	TGTGCCAGCAGCTCATATAAGACGGATGTCAGCTCTGGGGCCAACGTCCTGACTTTC
TRBV5-4	-	few	TRBJ1-2	CASGGATKYGYTF	TGTGCCAGCGGGGGGGCGACAAAATATGGCTACACCTTC
TRBV2	TRBD1	-	TRBJ1-5	CASSPGQGNNQPQHF	TGTGCCAGCAGCCCGGGACAGGGGAACAATCAGCCCCAGCATTTT
TRBV6-6	-	few	TRBJ2-3	CASKDSYTDTQYF	TGTGCCAGCAAGGACTCATACACAGATACGCAGTATTTT
TRBV4-1	-	-	TRBJ1-2	CASSQFARESYGYTF	TGCGCCAGCAGCCAGTTTGCCAGGGAGAGCTATGGCTACACCTTC
TRBV10-3	TRBD1	-	TRBJ2-7	CAISASSRTGIPYEQYF	TGTGCCATCAGTGCCTCAAGTCGGACAGGGATCCCCTACGAGCAGTACTTC
TRBV29-1	TRBD1	-	TRBJ1-3	CSVEDRDRGNTIYF	TGCAGCGTTGAAGATCGGGACAGGGGAAACACCATATATTTT
TRBV9	-	-	TRBJ2-4	CASSANPVGKNIQYF	TGTGCCAGCAGCGCGAACCCCGTCGGCAAAAACATTCAGTACTTC
TRBV30	-	-	TRBJ1-2	CAWSVGVGNYGYTF	TGTGCCTGGAGTGTAGGAGTGGGAAACTATGGCTACACCTTC
TRBV19	-	few	TRBJ1-1	CASSPVLNGDEAFF	TGTGCCAGTAGTCCGGTCCTCAACGGAGATGAAGCTTTCTTT
TRBV30	TRBD1	few	TRBJ1-2	CAWTRTGAEYGYTF	TGTGCCTGGACCCGGACAGGTGCGGAATATGGCTACACCTTC
TRBV6-5	-	-	TRBJ1-1	CASSYQRRGDAFF	TGTGCCAGCAGTTACCAACGTAGGGGGGATGCTTTCTTT
TRBV7-9	-	-	TRBJ2-7	CASSQLRAKQGSYEQYF	TGTGCCAGCAGCCAACTTAGGGCGAAACAGGGATCCTACGAGCAGTACTTC
TRBV4-3	TRBD1	-	TRBJ2-7	CASSQSDRAGEQYF	TGCGCCAGCAGCCAATCGGACAGGGCGGGCGAGCAGTACTTC
TRBV29-1	-	-	TRBJ2-2	CSVGSPYTGELFF	TGCAGCGTTGGTTCTCCTTACACCGGGGAGCTGTTTTTT
TRBV18	-	once	TRBJ1-2	CASSPLATDGYTF	TGTGCCAGCTCACCATTAGCAACGGATGGCTACACCTTC
TRBV28	-	-	TRBJ1-5	CASISSRNQPQHF	TGTGCCAGCATTTCGAGCAGAAATCAGCCCCAGCATTTT
TRBV15	TRBD1	-	TRBJ1-5	CATSRPGSGTGSNQPQHF	TGTGCCACCAGCAGGCCTGGGTCCGGGACAGGGAGCAATCAGCCCCAGCATTTT
TRBV30	-	-	TRBJ2-3	CAWRGQPRPTDTQYF	TGTGCCTGGAGAGGACAGCCTCGACCCACAGATACGCAGTATTTT
TRBV30	-	-	TRBJ1-2	CASNRQQDYYGYTF	TGTGCCTCCAACCGGCAACAAGACTACTATGGCTACACCTTC
TRBV15	-	-	TRBJ1-3	CATSRDRTVSGNTIYF	TGTGCCACCAGCAGAGATCGAACGGTCTCTGGAAACACCATATATTTT
TRBV30	TRBD1	-	TRBJ1-5	CAWSLRTGSNQPQHF	TGTGCCTGGAGCCTAAGGACAGGGAGCAATCAGCCCCAGCATTTT
TRBV29-1	-	-	TRBJ2-7	CSVEGWRDYEQYF	TGCAGCGTTGAAGGATGGAGGGATTACGAGCAGTACTTC
TRBV28	-	-	TRBJ2-7	CASDGGPSYEQYF	TGTGCCAGCGATGGAGGGCCTTCCTACGAGCAGTACTTC
TRBV5-4	-	-	TRBJ2-7	CASSPTSNTYEQYF	TGTGCCAGCAGCCCAACTAGTAACACCTACGAGCAGTACTTC